This T cell receptor beta chain was identified during a study of cytomegalovirus exposure and HLA in healthy donors (dated by TCRdb to 2017 to 2019). Background for the entire study: In an earlier analysis of 587 of the donors, around 300 Gb of sequence data and roughly 100 million unique TCR beta sequences from about 180 million T cells were reported. Rather than drawing on any new phenotypic data, the later analysis identified candidate immune exposures from TCR beta sequences and the way those sequences occurred across donors. The study used immunosequencing to profile the T cell repertoires of about 670 subjects and linked those repertoires to cytomegalovirus serostatus. A later analysis re-analyzed previously published TCR beta repertoires from about 730 donors and added high-resolution HLA genotyping to study TCR occurrence patterns. The study was designed to test whether signatures of past pathogen exposure could be identified by cataloging public T cell receptors. Among the roughly 400 genotyped donors, approximately 76% belonged to the genetic ancestry cluster associated with self-reported Caucasian donors. High-throughput TCR immunosequencing, statistical association of individual TCRs with disease status, and machine learning were combined to predict cytomegalovirus infection status. An early release covering 550 to 650 HLA-typed donors comprised roughly 300 gigabases of sequencing data and 85 million or so unique TCR sequences. Class I and class II HLA loci were covered by the typing at four-digit resolution. Across around 400 genotyped donors of the cohort, an average of about 240,000 unique TCR beta nucleotide sequences per donor were sequenced, and approximately 19% of those sequences were non-productive. Genome-wide SNP genotypes for about 65% of the roughly 700 donors were used in a later genetic analysis, which treated that subset as a discovery cohort. Besides the first cohort of more than 650 subjects, a separate validation cohort made up of 120 different subjects was used. An earlier analysis of around 540 of the donors applied high-throughput TCR beta sequencing to assess whether each TCR beta V gene segment acted as functional or pseudogenic. Typing coverage differed by locus: A, B, C, DRB1 and DQB1 were typed in about 620-630 donors, DQA1 in 522, DPA1 in 600 to 610, and DPB1 in 450 to 490. Every repertoire in the discovery cohort had been generated on one and the same sequencing platform. Donor age, sex, ethnicity and CMV serostatus were compiled alongside the repertoire data. A few DR-DQ haplotypes were treated as single units for association and clustering because of strong linkage in the cohort.

Study-wide findings and limitations: In this cohort, only TCR beta chains were sequenced, and detectable features were limited by the absence of alpha or paired-chain data. Roughly uniform sequencing depth across donors was assumed in presence/absence analyses, although this assumption may not hold. Because HLA typing was unavailable for some donors at each locus, only the typed subset was used in association tests. It was suggested by the authors that the approach could potentially be generalized to other disease states and immunological phenotypes. Immune exposure information for the cohort was limited to CMV serostatus. Linkage disequilibrium might explain the correlated functional status among segregating V segments, but an unknown experimental factor could not be excluded. In an earlier analysis of a few hundred of the donors, most TCR beta V segments were observed in productive rearrangements about 90% or about 30% of the time, broadly matching IMGT annotations. In a later genetic analysis, a missense DCLRE1C variant was associated with V-gene and J-gene trimming of TCR beta chains, and the association was replicated in an independent cohort. The classifier was reported to diagnose cytomegalovirus status with high specificity and sensitivity in both the original and validation cohorts. In a later analysis, the rate of TCR association differed among HLA loci, with DRB1 alleles having the most associated TCRs and HLA-C alleles having the fewest. The study gave a list of more than 150 TCR beta chains associated with cytomegalovirus. Most TCR sequences were seen in very few donors, while some public TCRs were found in many individuals. In a later analysis, HLA-associated TCR beta chains showed more clonal expansion and lower generation probabilities than non-associated chains that were equally common. When HLA alleles, especially DR and DQ, strongly co-occurred, TCR associations were difficult to assign to individual alleles. In a later analysis, over 15,000 TCR beta sequences were associated with specific HLA alleles at a false discovery rate of 0.05. Some 16 rarely observed V segments, including chromosome 9 orphons, were excluded from the earlier analysis of just under 600 of the donors because counts were too low. Some IMGT-functional V segments, including TRBV6-2 and TRBV6-3, could not be distinguished by the 87-base-pair reads and were therefore excluded. The sequencing pipeline was judged likely to have produced a cluster of highly shared sequence variants as a technical artifact. According to a later analysis, parvovirus B19, influenza, CMV and Epstein-Barr virus appeared linked to several top co-occurrence clusters. In a later analysis, most CMV-associated TCR beta chains were found to appear HLA-restricted, with HLA associations seemingly driven largely by CMV exposure. A further reported finding was that TCR beta sequences accurately predicted the HLA-A and HLA-B alleles for most subjects in the first cohort. According to a later genetic analysis, donors in an Asian-associated ancestry cluster had fewer N-insertions in productive TCRs than the approximately 700-donor mean. A few of the identified cytomegalovirus-associated TCR beta chains were confirmed in vitro to be specific for cytomegalovirus antigens.

CDR1 MNHEY and CDR2 SVGAGI are derived from the germline V gene. There are 12 amino acids in the CDR3, from cysteine to phenylalanine inclusive. Solely the CDR3 DNA is kept, with 36 bases framed from the first base. Relative to germline, V is 4 bases shorter and J is 6 bases shorter, with 10 bases between their ends. In total, roughly 670 healthy bone marrow donors made up the cohort. All cohort members were sampled while nominally healthy, although unrecorded immune exposures were likely present. The donor was CMV seropositive and belonged to the group of 250 to 300 seropositive cohort members. A peripheral blood sample was collected from each donor, and TCR beta sequencing was performed on peripheral blood mononuclear cells. Genomic DNA was extracted from the blood cell samples with the Qiagen DNeasy Blood Extraction Kit. Library prep was done by the immunoSEQ multiplex PCR assay. For the multiplex PCR, a mixture combining 60 forward primers for TCR Vbeta segments and 13 reverse primers for TCR Jbeta segments was used. Amplification of the CDR3 region of rearranged TCR beta genes was performed with a multiplex PCR assay on genomic DNA. On the Illumina HiSeq System, the amplified TCR beta libraries were sequenced as 87-base-pair reads. Regarding the original processing steps: A later analysis tallied around 82 million unique TCR beta chains across the 700 or so repertoires, and around 12 million of those chains were shared by two or more donors. A nearest-neighbor algorithm error-corrected the raw reads and collapsed the reads into unique sequences, merging closely related sequences to remove PCR and sequencing errors. CDR3 sequences were aligned to IMGT reference sequences to assign V, D and J gene segments. For a sequence to be retained, a match of at least six nucleotides to both a V gene segment and a J gene segment was required. A rearrangement counted as productive if the CDR3 had no stop codons and remained in frame with V and J, and every other rearrangement counted as non-productive. CDR3 was defined by IMGT convention, running from the second conserved V-encoded cysteine to the conserved J-encoded phenylalanine. Sequences without an unambiguous match to a single V gene segment were excluded from the earlier analysis of several hundred of the donors. An earlier analysis of roughly 590 of the donors called V segments functional above 56.7% productive rearrangements and segregating when the between-donor standard deviation exceeded 5%. A statistical classification framework was developed to diagnose cytomegalovirus status using the catalog of TCR beta chain sequences. V and J gene assignment, in a later analysis, came from comparing TCR nucleotide sequences with IMGT/GENE-DB human TR gene sequences. Using the TCRdist pipeline, a later analysis assigned CDR3 sequences along with most-parsimonious VDJ recombination scenarios. In a later analysis, each TCR beta chain was defined by its CDR3 amino acid sequence together with its V-gene family, and reads lacking a unique V-gene family were excluded. In a later analysis, around 600 highly shared, low-generation-probability nucleotide sequences were removed to address suspected cross-contamination and a sequencing artifact. A later analysis calculated a clonal expansion index for each public chain from normalized within-repertoire ranks of inferred template counts. In a later analysis, generation probabilities were computed using a VDJ recombination model fitted to out-of-frame rearrangements, and the results were checked against IGoR. In a later analysis, hypergeometric tests were used to score TCR-TCR, TCR-HLA and TCR-CMV co-occurrence, with a repertoire-size bias correction applied to TCR pairs. To estimate false discovery rates, a later analysis permuted the HLA or CMV assignments 20 times. In a later analysis, co-occurring TCRs were grouped with DBSCAN, and TCRdist sequence similarity was added when clustering was performed within HLA-allele-positive subsets. Repertoires with fewer than 30,000 or more than 120,000 public chains were left out of co-occurrence clustering, as were about 5 repertoires with anomalous nucleotide sharing. The table was pulled from immuneACCESS by TCRdb, which kept in-frame rearrangements only. Such tables lose some clones; where checked, under half of the loss comes from unresolved V genes, and the rest has no known cause. For V, J and clone size, that table is used; D and trimming come from the DNA. This sample holds 85,000 to 100,000 clones; roughly 73% were observed only once. The ten largest make up around 6.6% of the sample.

Regarding this clone: It lacks a known antigen. Nothing much larger sits one base from this clone, and base qualities are not available.

The source is a man aged 50 to 60 in good health and CMV-seropositive. The V and J segments used are TRBV6-5 and TRBJ2-7; possibly the D gene is TRBD2, per 6 matching bases. The sequencing sample was made of PBMCs. The DNA sequence is TGTGCCAGCAGTTCAGTGGGGGGCGAGCAGTACTTC. It codes for CASSSVGGEQYF.